The 7 T cell receptor beta chains listed next were all sequenced from one sample in a study of blood T cell repertoires in COVID-19. TCRdb keeps only in-frame clones here, not all; method: immunoSEQ multiplex PCR. The sample yields 60,000 to 100,000 clones, about 90% seen once. Sequenced input: peripheral blood. The receptors come from a man aged 50 to 59 with active COVID-19.

This CDR3 reads CASSPGVNTEAFF. The CDR3 DNA reads TGTGCCAGCAGCCCGGGGGTAAACACTGAAGCTTTCTTT. The V gene is TRBV21-1, the J gene TRBJ1-1. TRBV21-1 is tagged as a pseudogene. The CDR3 covers 13 residues.

The rearrangement links TRBV6-5 to TRBJ1-5; TRBD1 is a possible D gene (6 bases). The CDR3 totals 14 residues. Germline lookup yields CDR1 MNHEY and CDR2 SVGAGI. V lost 5 bases to trimming and J lost 5 bases, with 13 bases between them. The chain's CDR3 is CASSQQGGDQPQHF. For the CDR3, the DNA is TGTGCCAGCAGTCAACAGGGTGGGGATCAGCCCCAGCATTTT.

This sequence joins TRBV5-1 and TRBJ1-2; TRBD1 might be the D (6 bases). Germline V gene lookup returns CDR1 SGHRS and CDR2 YFSETQ. Trimming took off 9 bases at V and 4 bases at J, with 16 bases between the two ends. CDR3 length: 13 residues. CDR3 protein: CATHTGNGYGYTF. In nucleotides, the CDR3 is TGCGCCACCCATACAGGGAACGGCTATGGCTACACCTTC. Drawing the rest from reference TRBV5-1 and TRBJ1-2, the complete variable domain is KAGVTQTPRYLIKTRGQQVTLSCSPISGHRSVSWYQQTPGQGLQFLFEYFSETQRNKGNFPGRFSGRQFSNSRSEMNVSTLELGDSALYLCATHTGNGYGYTFGSGTRLTVV.

CDR3 loop: CASSLGQRTGELFF. CDR3 DNA: TGTGCCAGCAGCTTGGGACAGAGGACCGGGGAGCTGTTTTTT. The chain uses TRBV5-4 and TRBJ2-2; D might be TRBD1 (5 bases). The CDR3 totals 14 residues. Germline V gene lookup returns CDR1 SGHNT and CDR2 YYREEE (reference sequence). V was shortened by 0 bases and J by 5 bases, with 8 bases between the two germline ends.

This CDR3 reads CASSFQRGGRETQYF. The CDR3 DNA is TGTGCCAGCAGTTTTCAGCGGGGGGGCCGGGAGACCCAGTACTTC. The V gene is TRBV27, the J gene TRBJ2-5; 10 nucleotides agree with TRBD2. CDR1 is MNHEY, CDR2 SMNVEV, per germline (reference sequence). The CDR3 covers 15 residues. V lost 3 bases and J lost 5; bases outside the gene matches: 6.

The J gene is TRBJ2-7, the V gene TRBV11-2; 8 bases align to TRBD2. Germline lookup yields CDR1 SGHAT and CDR2 FQNNGV. The CDR3 is 15 amino acids. Unmatched junction bases numbered 5, after V lost 1 base and J lost 3 bases. The CDR3 region has the DNA TGTGCCAGCAGCTTAGCGGGAGGGGCAGTCTACGAGCAGTACTTC. It specifies CASSLAGGAVYEQYF.

The chain carries TRBV11-3 and TRBJ2-7; 7 bases align to TRBD2. V trimming: 5 bases; J trimming: 3 bases; junction bases outside the gene matches: 7. The CDR3 sequence is 14 residues long. Germline V CDR1 and CDR2: SGHNT, YENEEA. DNA for the CDR3: TGTGCCAGCAGCGTCCTAGCGGCGGGCTACGAGCAGTACTTC. Protein product: CASSVLAAGYEQYF.